Presented here are 4 T cell receptor beta chains from one specimen sequenced in a study of blood T cell repertoires in COVID-19. TCRdb's copy holds only in-frame clones and misses some; the assay was immunoSEQ multiplex PCR. The repertoire includes about 530,000 clones, about 89% of them detected once, and around 7.8% sits in the top ten. Material: peripheral blood. These receptors originate from a woman aged 50 to 65 with COVID-19, enrolled during active disease.

The rearrangement joins TRBV10-1 to TRBJ2-3, with 9 bases aligning to TRBD1. The CDR3 totals 16 residues. Germline CDR1 WNHNN, CDR2 SYGVQD (reference sequence). Trimming took 2 bases from V and 3 from J; bases not matched to a gene: 6. The DNA for the CDR3 is TGCGCCAGCAGTGAGAATCTCGGACAGGGGACAGATACGCAGTATTTT. Translation gives CASSENLGQGTDTQYF.

This rearrangement joins TRBV2 to TRBJ2-4, with D perhaps TRBD1 (9 bases). Germline CDR1 reads SNHLY; CDR2 reads FYNNEI. This CDR3 comprises 14 residues. V shed 8 bases and J shed 7 bases, with 18 bases lying between them. The CDR3 spells CASRGGTGRNIQYF. The CDR3, as DNA: TGTGCCAGCCGCGGGGGGACAGGGAGGAACATTCAGTACTTC.

This clone was observed a single time. The rearrangement uses TRBV28 and TRBJ1-1; no clear D. This CDR3 has 15 residues. Germline CDR1 and CDR2: MDHEN and SYDVKM. Trimming stripped 5 bases from V and 3 bases from J, with 16 bases between. The CDR3 DNA reads as TGTGCCAGCAGTCCCCGCTCGGGGTGGGACACTGAAGCTTTCTTT. Its translation is CASSPRSGWDTEAFF.

This chain uses TRBV10-2 with TRBJ1-4; 9 bases align to TRBD1. Germline-derived CDR1 and CDR2 are WSHSY and SAAADI. The V gene end was trimmed by 7 bases and the J gene end by 10 bases; junction bases not matched to a gene: 13. CDR3 length: 15 amino acids. The CDR3 sequence: CASTLGTGRRGKLFF. CDR3 in DNA: TGCGCCAGCACACTAGGGACAGGGAGAAGGGGAAAACTGTTTTTT.